Each of the 16 T cell receptor beta chains below was sequenced from the same sample in a study of blood T cells in healthy people across ages (dated by TCRdb to between 2015 and 2017). The library came from 5' RACE. Sequencing was performed on an Illumina HiSeq 2500. The second PCR ran for about 7 to 11 cycles and used a J-beta primer mix along with a sample-barcoded 5' primer. The public reads were reprocessed in TCRdb via fastp at Q25 and MiXCR, keeping in-frame beta chains. A single entry per CDR3 protein holds the most common genes and DNA from its merged rows. Present in this sample are 700,000 or so distinct CDR3 sequences, 22% of which were seen just once. Around a fifth of the sample lies in the top ten. Sequencing used blood. These receptors originate from a man between 65 and 85 years old in good health.

This chain joins TRBV12-3 or TRBV12-4 and TRBJ2-5; a possible D gene is TRBD1 (6 bases). V shed 6 bases and J shed 4 bases, with 15 bases lying between them. The CDR3 runs to 14 residues. The CDR3 DNA follows: TGTGCCAGCAGCCACAGGGTCGTCGGAGAGACCCAGTACTTC. Its protein product is CASSHRVVGETQYF.

The chain employs TRBV12-5 and TRBJ2-1; 13 bases line up with TRBD2. This CDR3 is built from 14 residues. Germline V gene lookup returns CDR1 LGHNT and CDR2 FRNRAP. Trimming removed 6 bases from V and 6 bases from J; junction bases left unmatched: 2. CDR3 amino acids: CASGTSGGANEQFF. In nucleotides, the CDR3 is TGTGCTAGTGGCACTAGCGGGGGGGCCAATGAGCAGTTCTTC.

In this sample, this clonotype turned up a few times. The chain couples TRBV19 to TRBJ2-6; no definite D call. The CDR3 totals 15 residues. Trimming pared 1 base from V and 0 bases from J, leaving 4 bases between. Looked up from germline, CDR1 is LNHDA and CDR2 is SQIVND (reference sequence). CDR3 region: CASSIAHSGANVLTF. The CDR3 nucleotides read TGTGCCAGTAGTATAGCTCACTCTGGGGCCAACGTCCTGACTTTC.

This clonotype was seen only a few times. This sequence joins TRBV5-1 and TRBJ1-1, with a tentative D call TRBD1 (6 bases). Trimming left V 4 bases short and J 5 bases short, with 18 bases between. From germline, CDR1 is SGHRS and CDR2 YFSETQ. The CDR3 sequence is 15 residues long. The CDR3 region is CASSATWGPGTEAFF. For the CDR3, the DNA is TGCGCCAGCAGCGCAACATGGGGGCCGGGGACTGAAGCTTTCTTT.

The chain joins TRBV2 to TRBJ2-5, with D maybe TRBD2 (7 bases). V was trimmed by 7 bases and J by 2 bases, leaving 20 bases between them. In germline, CDR1 is SNHLY, CDR2 FYNNEI. The CDR3 contains 16 residues. CDR3 protein: CASNLQGGLQQETQYF. CDR3 nucleotide sequence: TGTGCCAGCAACCTACAAGGGGGACTACAACAAGAGACCCAGTACTTC.

This chain joins TRBV20-1 and TRBJ2-6; TRBD2 is a possible D gene (6 bases). V gave up 0 bases and J gave up 0 bases, with 15 bases separating them. This CDR3 has 18 amino acids. In germline, CDR1 is DFQATT, CDR2 SNEGSKA (reference sequence). The CDR3 DNA sequence: TGCAGTGCTAGAGATCGGGAGATCATTTACTCTGGGGCCAACGTCCTGACTTTC. It yields the protein CSARDREIIYSGANVLTF.

This clonotype was found a few times. The chain is built from TRBV7-7 and TRBJ2-1, with D tentatively TRBD1 (6 bases). Trimming left V 5 bases short and J 5 bases short, with 10 bases between. The CDR3 has 13 residues. Germline values: CDR1 SSHAT, CDR2 FNYEAQ (reference sequence). CDR3 loop: CASSADSHNEQFF. The CDR3, as DNA: TGTGCCAGCAGCGCGGACAGTCACAATGAGCAGTTCTTC.

This clonotype has more than one count but fewer than ten. The rearrangement uses TRBV20-1 and TRBJ2-7, with D possibly TRBD1 on 5 matching bases. The CDR3 runs to 13 residues. V was cut by 5 bases and J by 0 bases, with 11 bases left in between. Germline lookup yields CDR1 DFQATT and CDR2 SNEGSKA (reference sequence). The CDR3 is CSAGAGDSYEQYF. The CDR3 DNA follows: TGCAGTGCTGGGGCCGGAGACTCCTACGAGCAGTACTTC.

This chain connects TRBV5-1 to TRBJ1-1, with TRBD1 identical over 8 bases. The CDR3 sequence is 14 residues long. With 4 bases clipped from V and 6 bases from J, the junction kept 8 bases outside the gene matches. Germline CDR1 SGHRS, CDR2 YFSETQ. This chain's CDR3 is CASSPGTGSAEAFF. DNA for the CDR3: TGCGCCAGCAGCCCCGGGACAGGATCCGCTGAAGCTTTCTTT. The full variable domain, completed using reference TRBV5-1 and TRBJ1-1, is KAGVTQTPRYLIKTRGQQVTLSCSPISGHRSVSWYQQTPGQGLQFLFEYFSETQRNKGNFPGRFSGRQFSNSRSEMNVSTLELGDSALYLCASSPGTGSAEAFFGQGTRLTVV.

This clonotype came up a few times. This sequence joins TRBV7-2 and TRBJ2-4; D remains ambiguous. This CDR3 is built from 14 residues. The V end was cut by 4 bases, the J end by 1 base, with 8 bases between. Looked up from germline, CDR1 is SGHTA and CDR2 is FQGNSA. The CDR3 sequence is CASSYGQAKNIQYF. The CDR3 DNA sequence: TGTGCCAGCAGCTATGGGCAGGCCAAAAACATTCAGTACTTC.

This clonotype came up many times. V usage is TRBV5-1 and J usage is TRBJ2-1; 12 bases are shared with TRBD2. With 1 base clipped from V and 6 bases from J, the junction kept 8 bases outside the gene matches. CDR1 and CDR2 (germline): SGHRS, YFSETQ. The CDR3 has 17 amino acids. The DNA of the CDR3 is TGCGCCAGCAGCTTGATACTAGCGGGAGGCCTAAGCAATGAGCAGTTCTTC. Protein: CASSLILAGGLSNEQFF.

This chain links TRBV4-2 with TRBJ2-2, with TRBD2 identical over 11 bases. Germline loops: CDR1 LGHNA, CDR2 YNFKEQ. V was clipped by 2 bases and J by 4 bases; unmatched bases: 6. This CDR3 is 17 amino acids long. CDR3 sequence (DNA): TGTGCCAGCAGCCAAATAACTAGCGGGAGTGGCACCGGGGAGCTGTTTTTT. This translates into CASSQITSGSGTGELFF.

The V gene is TRBV6-5, the J gene TRBJ2-5; possibly TRBD2 for D (6 bases). The tail of the sequence fits TRBJ2-7 better, so the J call may be wrong. The CDR3 is made up of 13 amino acids. CDR1 is MNHEY and CDR2 is SVGAGI in the germline V gene. CDR3 sequence (DNA): TGTGCCAGCAGGACTAGTCTGGGGGGCGAGCAGTACTTC. This encodes CASRTSLGGEQYF.

About this clonotype itself: In this CDR3 the conserved last residue, phenylalanine or tryptophan, is missing, so a read error is likely. The limits of the CDR3 on the DNA are not certain, so only TCRdb's listed CDR3 is given. The chain has TRBV6-2 or TRBV6-3 and TRBJ2-5; the D segment call TRBD1 is taken from the table without a DNA check. Inclusive of both ends, the CDR3 amounts to 12 amino acids. Germline CDR1 MNHEY, CDR2 SVGEGT. The CDR3 sequence is CASSPPGRRKYV.

This clonotype was picked up a small number of times. The CDR3 carries no conserved terminal phenylalanine or tryptophan, so it likely arises from a read error. This chain links TRBV15 with TRBJ1-2; 9 nucleotides match TRBD1. Trimming cost V 5 bases and J 0 bases; bases outside gene matches: 10. In germline, CDR1 is LNHNV, CDR2 YYDKDF (reference sequence). The CDR3 is 17 residues long. In DNA, the CDR3 is TGTGCCACCAGCGGATGGGGGACAGGGACAACTAACTATGGCTACACCCTC. It yields the protein CATSGWGTGTTNYGYTL.

The CDR3 DNA sequence: TGCGCCAGCACGGACAGGGGGATGCTCACCGGGGAGCTGTTTTTT. Protein sequence: CASTDRGMLTGELFF. The chain has TRBV5-1 and TRBJ2-2; 10 bases align to TRBD1. V gave up 6 bases and J gave up 4 bases; unmatched junction bases: 6. Germline assignment: CDR1 SGHRS and CDR2 YFSETQ. This CDR3 comprises 15 residues.